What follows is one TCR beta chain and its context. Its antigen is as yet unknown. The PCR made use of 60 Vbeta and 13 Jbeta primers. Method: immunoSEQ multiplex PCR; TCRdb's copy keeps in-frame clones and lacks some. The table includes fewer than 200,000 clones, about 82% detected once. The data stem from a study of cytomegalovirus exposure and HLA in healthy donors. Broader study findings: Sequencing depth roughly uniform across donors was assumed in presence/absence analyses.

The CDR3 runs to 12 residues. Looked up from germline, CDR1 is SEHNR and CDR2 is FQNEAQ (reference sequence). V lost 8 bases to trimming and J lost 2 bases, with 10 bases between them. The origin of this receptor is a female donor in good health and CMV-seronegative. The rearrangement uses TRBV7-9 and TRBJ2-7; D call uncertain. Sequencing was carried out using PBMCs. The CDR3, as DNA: TGTGCCAGCGCCAGGAACCCCTACGAGCAGTACTTC. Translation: CASARNPYEQYF.